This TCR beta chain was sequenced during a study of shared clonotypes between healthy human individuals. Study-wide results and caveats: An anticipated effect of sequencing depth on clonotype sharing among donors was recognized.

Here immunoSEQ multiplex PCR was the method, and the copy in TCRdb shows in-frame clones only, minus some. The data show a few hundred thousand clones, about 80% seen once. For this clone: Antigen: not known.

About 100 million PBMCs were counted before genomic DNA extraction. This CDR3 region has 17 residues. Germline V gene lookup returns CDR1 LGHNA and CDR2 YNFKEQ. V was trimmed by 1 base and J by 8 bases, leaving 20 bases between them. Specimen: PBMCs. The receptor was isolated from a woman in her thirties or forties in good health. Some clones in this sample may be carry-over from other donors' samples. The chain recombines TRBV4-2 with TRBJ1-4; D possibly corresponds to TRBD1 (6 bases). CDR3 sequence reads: CASSQVSTGSGGEKLFF. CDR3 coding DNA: TGTGCCAGCAGCCAAGTTAGTACAGGGTCTGGGGGAGAAAAACTGTTTTTT.